A single T cell receptor beta chain is shown here with its context. Its antigen is currently unknown. The source of the sample is a study of T-cell reconstitution after alpha-beta-depleted transplantation in children. General study results and limits: T cells produced anew were the main source of T-cell counts and diversity one year after transplant. After transplant, at about two months, alpha-beta T cells were reportedly derived from several hundred expanded graft clones.

V dropped 6 bases and J dropped 3 bases, with 8 bases sitting between them. In germline, CDR1 is MNHEY, CDR2 SMNVEV (reference sequence). The CDR3 length is 13 residues. Preparation of the TCRbeta library used unique molecular identifiers. From the PCR reads, TCRdb called clonotypes with MiXCR, one entry per CDR3 protein. The top ten hold about 2.1% of the sample, which has approximately 500,000 distinct CDR3 sequences, about 10% seen once. This specimen consisted of PBMCs, obtained before TCRalphabeta/CD19-depleted stem cell transplant. The sequence was obtained from a child aged 2-15 years with inherited bone marrow failure, due to receive a stem cell transplant. V gene TRBV27 combines with J gene TRBJ2-2; D not certain. CDR3 residues: CASREWDTGELFF. The CDR3 nucleotides are TGTGCCAGCAGAGAGTGGGACACCGGGGAGCTGTTTTTT.